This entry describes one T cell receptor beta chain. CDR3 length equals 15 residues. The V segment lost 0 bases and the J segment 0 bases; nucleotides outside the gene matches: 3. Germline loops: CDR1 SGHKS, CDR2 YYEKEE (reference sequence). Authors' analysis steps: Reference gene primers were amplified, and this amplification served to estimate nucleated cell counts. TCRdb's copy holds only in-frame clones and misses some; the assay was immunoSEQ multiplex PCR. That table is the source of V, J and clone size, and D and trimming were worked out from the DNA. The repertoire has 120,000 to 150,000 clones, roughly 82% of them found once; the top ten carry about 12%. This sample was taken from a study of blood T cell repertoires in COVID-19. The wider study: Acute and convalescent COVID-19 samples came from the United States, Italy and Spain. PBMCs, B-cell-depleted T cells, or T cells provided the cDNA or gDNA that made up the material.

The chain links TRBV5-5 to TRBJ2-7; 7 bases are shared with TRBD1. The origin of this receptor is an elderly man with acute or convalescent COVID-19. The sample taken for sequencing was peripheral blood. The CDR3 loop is CASSLVGGPSYEQYF. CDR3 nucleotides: TGTGCCAGCAGCTTGGTAGGGGGCCCCTCCTACGAGCAGTACTTC.